The present TCR beta chain was sequenced within a study of neurological immune-mediated disorders. Time point denoted: longitudinal time-point 2. The table lists this clonotype with many counts. The CDR3 sequence is 16 residues long. V was clipped by 5 bases and J by 1 base, with 15 bases between them. Germline CDR1 and CDR2: SEHNR and FQNEAQ (reference sequence). cDNA synthesis was performed by 5'RACE with 10-nucleotide random UMIs. Every sequencing run gave over 200 million TCR-beta sequences, taken from 15-18 subjects. Each CDR3 protein is one row after TCRdb ran MiXCR on the 5' RACE reads. The sample has approximately 80,000 distinct CDR3 sequences, 5.5% to 6.5% seen once.

Sequenced sample: PBMCs. This sequence originates from a woman aged 55-70 years with multiple sclerosis. This chain connects TRBV7-9 to TRBJ2-1, with D possibly TRBD2 on 7 matching bases. CDR3 in DNA: TGTGCCAGCAGCCAAAGGAGGGGGGGGTCCTACAATGAGCAGTTCTTC. Translation: CASSQRRGGSYNEQFF.